Shown below are 9 T cell receptor beta chains from a single sample sequenced in a study of cytomegalovirus exposure and HLA in healthy donors. The study ran its PCR with 60 Vbeta and 13 Jbeta primers. Sequencing used immunoSEQ multiplex PCR; TCRdb keeps in-frame clones, though not all of them. This table holds 210,000 or so clones, 60% to 80% found once. The sequencing input was PBMCs. The receptors shown here come from a man aged 18-30 years in good health and CMV-seronegative.

This clone was counted once. The DNA of the CDR3 is TGTGCCAGCAGCTCAGGCCGGGACATCGAAGTTAAGGGGCAGTTCTTC. As protein: CASSSGRDIEVKGQFF. V and J are TRBV11-3 and TRBJ2-1; possible D gene TRBD1, 6 bases. The ends were cut back, 4 bases at V and 12 bases at J, with 25 bases in the middle. This CDR3 is built from 16 residues. Germline V CDR1 and CDR2: SGHNT, YENEEA.

Only one count was recorded for this clone. Here the CDR3 reads CASSPRPQGLGTEAFF. The CDR3 nucleotides read TGTGCCAGCAGCCCCAGGCCGCAGGGACTAGGGACTGAAGCTTTCTTT. The rearrangement uses TRBV7-8 and TRBJ1-1, with D maybe TRBD1 (5 bases). The germline V and J ends were trimmed by 5 bases and 5 bases, with 21 bases remaining between them. CDR3 length equals 16 residues. Germline CDR1 reads SGHVS; CDR2 reads FQNEAQ.

V usage is TRBV11-2 and J usage is TRBJ2-3; 9 bases agree with TRBD2. The CDR3 is made up of 16 amino acids. Trimming took 2 bases from V and 11 from J; bases not matched to a gene: 14. Germline CDR1 and CDR2: SGHAT and FQNNGV. CDR3 region: CASSLTPSGVQSVQYF. The CDR3 DNA reads TGTGCCAGCAGCTTAACCCCTAGCGGGGTTCAAAGTGTGCAGTATTTT. Full variable domain (remainder filled in from reference TRBV11-2 and TRBJ2-3): EAGVAQSPRYKIIEKRQSVAFWCNPISGHATLYWYQQILGQGPKLLIQFQNNGVVDDSQLPKDRFSAERLKGVDSTLKIQPAKLEDSAVYLCASSLTPSGVQSVQYFGPGTRLTVL.

The chain recombines TRBV5-4 with TRBJ1-2; D unresolved. The CDR3 extends over 15 amino acids. V lost 0 bases, J lost 0 bases, and 9 bases lay in between. CDR1 is SGHNT and CDR2 is YYREEE in the germline V gene (reference sequence). For the CDR3, the DNA is TGTGCCAGCAGCTTGGTGGTCAGTCCTAACTATGGCTACACCTTC. This sequence encodes CASSLVVSPNYGYTF.

The chain couples TRBV11-2 to TRBJ2-2, with 9 positions matching TRBD1. There are 16 residues in the CDR3. Germline V lookup: CDR1 SGHAT, CDR2 FQNNGV. With V trimmed by 1 base and J by 6 bases, 6 bases remained unmatched. In nucleotides, the CDR3 is TGTGCCAGCAGCTTAGTAGGACAGGGGTCCGCCGGGGAGCTGTTTTTT. Protein product: CASSLVGQGSAGELFF.

The V and J genes are TRBV27 and TRBJ1-6; D is uncertain. The germline V gene encodes CDR1 MNHEY and CDR2 SMNVEV (reference sequence). This CDR3 comprises 13 residues. The V gene lost 6 bases and the J gene lost 10 bases, with 13 bases spanning the gap. The DNA for the CDR3 is TGTGCCAGCAGAAATGGACTGGTATCACCCCTCCACTTT. Residues: CASRNGLVSPLHF.

This chain links TRBV2 with TRBJ2-3; D call uncertain. The length of the CDR3 is 13 residues. The V gene lost 5 bases and the J gene lost 5 bases, with 11 bases spanning the gap. The germline V gene encodes CDR1 SNHLY and CDR2 FYNNEI. The CDR3 coding sequence is TGTGCCAGCAGTCTATCGAACTTAGATACGCAGTATTTT. It codes for CASSLSNLDTQYF.

The chain joins TRBV10-3 to TRBJ2-7, with 14 bases that match TRBD2. Germline V CDR1 and CDR2: ENHRY, SYGVKD. Trimming at V came to 10 bases and at J to 8 bases, leaving 10 bases not matched to a gene. The CDR3 covers 14 residues. The CDR3 loop reads CASRTGTSGSKQYF. For the CDR3, the DNA is TGTGCCAGCAGGACCGGGACTAGCGGGAGTAAGCAGTACTTC.

About this clone itself: The germline gene is not matched at one end of the junction; a read error may be the cause. This sequence joins TRBV30 and TRBJ1-1; maybe TRBD1 (6 bases). Germline V gene lookup returns CDR1 GTSNPN and CDR2 SVGIG (reference sequence). The CDR3 is made up of 14 amino acids. As DNA, the CDR3 is TGTGCCTGGAGTGTAAGGGGGATGAACGCTGAAGCTTTCTTT. Its protein is CAWSVRGMNAEAFF.